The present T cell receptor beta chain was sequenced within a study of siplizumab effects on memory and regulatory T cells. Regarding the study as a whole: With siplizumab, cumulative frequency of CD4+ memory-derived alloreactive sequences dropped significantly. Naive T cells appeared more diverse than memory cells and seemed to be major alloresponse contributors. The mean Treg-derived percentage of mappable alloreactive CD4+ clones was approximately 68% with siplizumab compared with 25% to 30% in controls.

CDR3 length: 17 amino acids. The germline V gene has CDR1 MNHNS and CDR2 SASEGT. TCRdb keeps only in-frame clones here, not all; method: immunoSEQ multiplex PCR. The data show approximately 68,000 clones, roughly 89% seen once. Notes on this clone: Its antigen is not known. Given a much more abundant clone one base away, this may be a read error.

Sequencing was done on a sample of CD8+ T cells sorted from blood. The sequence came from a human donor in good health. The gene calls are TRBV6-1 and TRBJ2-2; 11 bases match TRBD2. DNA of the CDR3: TGTGCCAGCAGTGAGGTAGCGGGAGGGCGCGGCACCGGGGAGCTGTCTTTT. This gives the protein CASSEVAGGRGTGELSF.